Presented here are 14 T cell receptor beta chains from one specimen sequenced in a study of graft-versus-host responses after intestinal transplantation. The protocol was immunoSEQ multiplex PCR, while the TCRdb copy is restricted to in-frame clones and leaves out a portion. The sample lists tens of thousands of clones, roughly nine tenths occurring once. These TCRs are of unknown antigen specificity. The source was unstimulated CD4+ T cells sorted from spleen or lymph node cells, collected before intestinal transplant. The receptors were sampled from a human donor who received an intestinal transplant.

The chain employs TRBV7-2 and TRBJ2-7; D unresolved. The V and J ends lost 2 bases and 4 bases respectively, with 12 bases between them. Germline V gene data show CDR1 as SGHTA and CDR2 as FQGNSA. The CDR3 consists of 14 residues. The CDR3 loop is CASSLPRQPYEQYF. In DNA, the CDR3 is TGTGCCAGCAGCTTACCCAGACAACCATACGAGCAGTACTTC.

The genes are TRBV7-9 and TRBJ1-1; D call uncertain. V was clipped by 2 bases and J by 5 bases, with 12 bases between them. Germline CDR1 is SEHNR and CDR2 is FQNEAQ (reference sequence). This CDR3 has 14 residues. This CDR3 reads CASSLWGEGTEAFF. For the CDR3, the DNA is TGTGCCAGCAGCTTATGGGGAGAGGGTACTGAAGCTTTCTTT. The complete variable domain, with remaining parts taken from reference TRBV7-9 and TRBJ1-1, reads DTGVSQNPRHKITKRGQNVTFRCDPISEHNRLYWYRQTLGQGPEFLTYFQNEAQLEKSRLLSDRFSAERPKGSFSTLEIQRTEQGDSAMYLCASSLWGEGTEAFFGQGTRLTVV.

V gene TRBV2 combines with J gene TRBJ2-7; D is unresolved. The CDR3 is 11 amino acids. The germline CDR1 and CDR2 sequences are SNHLY and FYNNEI. Trimming cost V 3 bases and J 2 bases, with 2 bases left between them. CDR3 sequence reads: CASSDAYEQYF. CDR3 in DNA: TGTGCCAGCAGTGACGCCTACGAGCAGTACTTC. Looking up the rest from reference TRBV2 and TRBJ2-7 gives the full variable domain: EPEVTQTPSHQVTQMGQEVILRCVPISNHLYFYWYRQILGQKVEFLVSFYNNEISEKSEIFDDQFSVERPDGSNFTLKIRSTKLEDSAMYFCASSDAYEQYFGPGTRLTVT.

This clone has only one observation. The CDR3 DNA reads TGTGCCAGCAGCTTGGGGCAGGGCGACACCGGGGAGCTGTTTTTT. Amino acid sequence: CASSLGQGDTGELFF. The chain has TRBV5-6 and TRBJ2-2; tentative D call: TRBD1 (5 bases). This CDR3 spans 15 amino acids. Germline V gene sequence: CDR1 SGHDT, CDR2 YYEEEE. Trimming removed 0 bases from V and 3 bases from J, with 9 bases in between.

This chain links TRBV5-1 with TRBJ1-4, with D uncertain. The V gene lost 4 bases and the J gene lost 5 bases, with 9 bases spanning the gap. Germline-derived CDR1 and CDR2 are SGHRS and YFSETQ. The CDR3 totals 13 residues. CDR3 DNA sequence: TGCGCCAGCAGCGGCAGACTCAATGAAAAACTGTTTTTT. It codes for CASSGRLNEKLFF.

The chain has TRBV11-2 and TRBJ2-1; D not certain. The CDR3 is 16 amino acids. CDR1 and CDR2 from the germline V gene are SGHAT and FQNNGV. Trimming took off 0 bases at V and 3 bases at J, with 12 bases between the two ends. The CDR3 DNA sequence: TGTGCCAGCAGCTTAGAGTCCCGTCGGGTCTACAATGAGCAGTTCTTC. Translation: CASSLESRRVYNEQFF.

The V gene is TRBV5-5, the J gene TRBJ1-4; 10 bases are shared with TRBD1. This CDR3 spans 16 amino acids. V trimming: 4 bases; J trimming: 6 bases; junction bases outside the gene matches: 9. Germline values: CDR1 SGHKS, CDR2 YYEKEE (reference sequence). This CDR3 reads CASSDNSGTGDEKLFF. The CDR3 DNA sequence: TGTGCCAGCAGCGACAACTCCGGGACAGGGGATGAAAAACTGTTTTTT.

The V gene is TRBV7-8, the J gene TRBJ2-3; tentative D call: TRBD2 (6 bases). The CDR3 spans 16 residues. Germline assignment: CDR1 SGHVS and CDR2 FQNEAQ. V dropped 3 bases and J dropped 2 bases, with 15 bases sitting between them. In DNA, the CDR3 is TGTGCCAGCAGCTTGACCGGGACTGCCTACACAGATACGCAGTATTTT. This codes for CASSLTGTAYTDTQYF.

V gene TRBV14 combines with J gene TRBJ2-7; 9 bases line up with TRBD1. Germline assignment: CDR1 SGHDN and CDR2 FVKESK. The CDR3 totals 18 residues. Trimming removed 2 bases from V and 0 bases from J; junction bases left unmatched: 11. The CDR3 loop reads CASSQLPGQGSFSYEQYF. The CDR3 nucleotides read TGTGCCAGCAGCCAACTACCGGGACAGGGCTCTTTCTCCTACGAGCAGTACTTC.

The V and J genes are TRBV5-1 and TRBJ1-1, with D possibly matching TRBD1 (5 bases). Germline CDR1 and CDR2: SGHRS and YFSETQ. The CDR3 has 14 residues. The V end lost 0 bases, the J end lost 5 bases, and 11 bases lay between the germline ends. The CDR3 coding sequence is TGCGCCAGCAGCTTGGAGGAGGGGAAGACTGAAGCTTTCTTT. Amino acid sequence: CASSLEEGKTEAFF.

The chain couples TRBV10-1 to TRBJ2-3; D remains ambiguous. This CDR3 is built from 13 residues. Germline values: CDR1 WNHNN, CDR2 SYGVQD (reference sequence). Trimming removed 8 bases from V and 1 base from J, with 10 bases in between. CDR3: CASAALRTDTQYF. The CDR3 DNA is TGCGCCAGCGCTGCGCTGCGCACAGATACGCAGTATTTT.

This clone was counted a few times. The rearrangement uses TRBV5-1 and TRBJ1-6, with 7 bases lining up with TRBD1. This CDR3 contains 15 residues. Germline trimming cut 0 bases from V and 9 bases from J; bases unmatched to any gene: 6. The germline V gene has CDR1 SGHRS and CDR2 YFSETQ. The CDR3 here is CASSLDTGEGSPLHF. In nucleotides, the CDR3 is TGCGCCAGCAGCTTGGACACAGGGGAAGGTTCACCCCTCCACTTT.

As regards this clone: At one end the junction does not follow the germline gene, possibly because of a read error. The CDR3 region is CSAGGVETQYF. The CDR3 DNA reads TGCAGCGCGGGGGGTGTCGAGACCCAGTACTTC. The rearrangement joins TRBV7-9 to TRBJ2-5; 8 nucleotides match TRBD2. Germline loops: CDR1 SEHNR, CDR2 FQNEAQ (reference sequence). The CDR3 sequence is 11 residues long.

V is TRBV2 and J is TRBJ1-1; 7 positions agree with TRBD1. The CDR3 runs to 12 residues. Germline V lookup: CDR1 SNHLY, CDR2 FYNNEI. Germline trimming cut 6 bases from V and 8 bases from J; bases unmatched to any gene: 6. CDR3 nucleotides: TGTGCCAGCAGCCAGGACAGGCGAGAAGCTTTCTTT. Protein sequence: CASSQDRREAFF. Looking up the rest from reference TRBV2 and TRBJ1-1 gives the full variable domain: EPEVTQTPSHQVTQMGQEVILRCVPISNHLYFYWYRQILGQKVEFLVSFYNNEISEKSEIFDDQFSVERPDGSNFTLKIRSTKLEDSAMYFCASSQDRREAFFGQGTRLTVV.